This T cell receptor (beta chain) was sequenced during a study of blood T cells in healthy people across ages. About the research overall: When template switching was applied, about one barcoded beta molecule was captured per two T cells.

Overall study findings and caveats: More naive CD4+ cells and higher diversity were found in long-lived than in aged donors.

This clonotype was counted at least ten times. The antigen remains undetermined. The CDR3 is made up of 13 amino acids. V dropped 6 bases and J dropped 6; count of bases not matched to a gene: 8. Germline V gene data show CDR1 as DFQATT and CDR2 as SNEGSKA (reference sequence). Primed by a sample-barcoded 5' primer and a J-beta primer mix, a second PCR proceeded for 7 to 11 cycles. TCRdb passed the 5' RACE reads through MiXCR, listing each CDR3 protein once. Found here are around 870,000 distinct CDR3 sequences, around 26% of them singletons; the top ten hold roughly 17%. Every sample had a minimum of 6 million PBMCs isolated.

The specimen was blood. This TCR was sampled from a woman older than 75 in good health. The gene calls are TRBV20-1 and TRBJ2-3; 8 bases line up with TRBD1. The CDR3 protein is CSAPTGGRDTQYF. CDR3 nucleotide sequence: TGCAGTGCGCCCACAGGGGGACGGGATACGCAGTATTTT.